This T cell receptor beta chain was recovered during a study of T cells in Graves' hyperthyroidism and ophthalmopathy. The CDR3 totals 19 residues. Looked up from germline, CDR1 is DFQATT and CDR2 is SNEGSKA (reference sequence). V was clipped by 0 bases and J by 1 base; unmatched bases: 13. Researchers amplified the TCR beta CDR3 regions from RNA transcripts. When the TCR CDR3 underwent first-round RT-PCR, the HTBI primer set was used. TCRdb re-called the multiplex PCR reads with MiXCR, one entry per CDR3 protein. The repertoire includes hundreds of thousands of distinct CDR3 sequences, 16% of them detected once, and about 18% sits in the top ten. From 8.5 to 10 ml of fresh peripheral blood, PBMCs were isolated.

V gene TRBV20-1 combines with J gene TRBJ2-7, with TRBD2 matching 12 bases. The sequence was obtained from a woman between 18 and 29 years old with Graves' hyperthyroidism. The specimen was blood. CDR3 residues: CSARDKLAGGMKHSYEQYF. The CDR3 coding sequence is TGCAGTGCTAGAGATAAACTAGCGGGGGGTATGAAGCATTCCTACGAGCAGTACTTC.